The entry below describes one T cell receptor beta chain. The germline V and J ends were trimmed by 0 bases and 2 bases, with 13 bases remaining between them. Germline CDR1 and CDR2: MNHEY and SMNVEV (reference sequence). The CDR3 covers 16 residues. This specimen belongs to a study of cytotoxic CD8 clonotypes in ibrutinib-treated CLL. Turning to the study itself: Patient counts were about twelve relapsed/refractory, around 15 treatment-naive and fewer than 18 IGHV unmutated. By median roughly 65 months, about 12 had progressed and around 15 stayed remitted; responses had been 2 complete and roughly 25 partial.

Targeted sequencing depth ranged from 1 in 200,000 to 1 in 1 million T cells. The assay was immunoSEQ multiplex PCR, and TCRdb's table has in-frame clones only and misses some. The data hold more than 200,000 clones, with 70% observed a single time. V is TRBV27 and J is TRBJ1-2; D unresolved. This sequence originates from a human donor with chronic lymphocytic leukemia. The specimen was PBMCs, collected after 24 months of ibrutinib treatment. The chain's CDR3 is CASSLSRRILNYGYTF. For the CDR3, the DNA is TGTGCCAGCAGTTTATCCCGGCGTATTTTGAACTATGGCTACACCTTC.